These T cell receptor beta chains were read from a single sample in a study of naive and memory T cell subsets. TCRdb re-analysed the UMI-ligation and nested PCR reads in MiXCR, keeping a single row per CDR3 protein. There are around 140,000 distinct CDR3 sequences in the sample; 22% occur only once, and about 0.11% lies in the top ten. The sequenced sample consisted of naive CD4+ T cells from blood. The source of these receptors is a human donor in good health. Each CDR3 is given without its conserved first and last residue.

len: 13; v_gene: TRBV18; j_gene: TRBJ2-7; CDR3aa: ASSPPSRFSYEQY
len: 15; v_gene: TRBV7-8; j_gene: TRBJ1-3; CDR3aa: ASSFLAGDFSGNTIY
len: 16; v_gene: TRBV27; j_gene: TRBJ2-1; CDR3aa: ASSLSRGGQGRNNEQF
len: 10; v_gene: TRBV19; j_gene: TRBJ1-2; CDR3aa: ASSIRAGGYT
len: 9; v_gene: TRBV29-1; j_gene: TRBJ2-7; CDR3aa: SARDLYEQY
len: 13; v_gene: TRBV28; j_gene: TRBJ2-7; CDR3aa: ASSTLAGGLYEQY
len: 12; v_gene: TRBV5-4; j_gene: TRBJ1-6; CDR3aa: ASSLYRLNSPLH
len: 13; v_gene: TRBV20-1; j_gene: TRBJ1-1; CDR3aa: SARVPGRVNTEAF
len: 10; v_gene: TRBV19; j_gene: TRBJ2-1; CDR3aa: ASEGEPYEQF
len: 19; v_gene: TRBV28; j_gene: TRBJ2-2; CDR3aa: ASSFPGAGTSGRARPGELF
len: 14; v_gene: TRBV14; j_gene: TRBJ2-5; CDR3aa: ASSQVGQGARETQY
len: 12; v_gene: TRBV7-2; j_gene: TRBJ2-3; CDR3aa: ASSPSPQGRTQY
len: 13; v_gene: TRBV7-7; j_gene: TRBJ2-1; CDR3aa: ASSLGGGGTNEQF
len: 14; v_gene: TRBV6-2/TRBV6-3; j_gene: TRBJ1-5; CDR3aa: ASSPLGGFGNQPQH
len: 13; v_gene: TRBV20-1; j_gene: TRBJ2-3; CDR3aa: SASGTSGGRDTQY
len: 15; v_gene: TRBV12-3/TRBV12-4; j_gene: TRBJ2-3; CDR3aa: ASSPGPGGATADTQY
len: 13; v_gene: TRBV2; j_gene: TRBJ2-3; CDR3aa: ASREGPHEVDTQY
len: 19; v_gene: TRBV27; j_gene: TRBJ2-1; CDR3aa: ASSSRGYGTSGMSSYNEQF
len: 13; v_gene: TRBV20-1; j_gene: TRBJ2-1; CDR3aa: SAGATSGAYNEQF
len: 10; v_gene: TRBV7-2; j_gene: TRBJ2-1; CDR3aa: ASSLVDREQF
len: 14; v_gene: TRBV12-5; j_gene: TRBJ2-3; CDR3aa: ASGREGQGFEGTQY
len: 16; v_gene: TRBV6-5; j_gene: TRBJ2-6; CDR3aa: ASSYGGTGARLSNVLT
len: 11; v_gene: TRBV4-1; j_gene: TRBJ2-7; CDR3aa: ASSLGGLGEQY